These 16 T cell receptor beta chains originate from one sample sequenced in a study of shared clonotypes between healthy human individuals. Sequencing used immunoSEQ multiplex PCR; TCRdb keeps in-frame clones, though not all of them. The sample has approximately 1,000,000 clones; 70% to 80% are singletons. Sequencing used memory CD4+ T cells from PBMCs. The subset is: CD45RA-negative fraction. These receptor sequences come from a man younger than 35 in good health. Some clones in this sample may be carry-over from other donors' samples.

The rearrangement links TRBV5-1 to TRBJ2-3; perhaps TRBD2 as D (5 bases). V lost 0 bases and J 3 bases, leaving 11 bases between the germline ends. CDR3 length equals 15 residues. Germline V CDR1 and CDR2: SGHRS, YFSETQ. The CDR3 DNA is TGCGCCAGCAGCTTGGCAGTCGGGGAAACAGATACGCAGTATTTT. Its translation is CASSLAVGETDTQYF.

This chain joins TRBV21-1 and TRBJ1-3. TRBV21-1 is a pseudogene segment. This CDR3 has 18 amino acids. The CDR3 here is CASSKVVWGDNSGNTIYF. CDR3 DNA: TGTGCCAGCAGCAAAGTAGTCTGGGGGGACAACTCTGGAAACACCATATATTTT.

The rearrangement uses TRBV11-2 and TRBJ2-5; the match to TRBD2 covers 10 bases. The length of the CDR3 is 14 residues. The germline gives CDR1 SGHAT, CDR2 FQNNGV. Losses at the gene ends were 5 bases for V and 4 bases for J; bases not matched to a gene: 4. CDR3 loop: CASSPLAGAETQYF. For the CDR3, the DNA is TGTGCCAGCAGCCCCCTAGCGGGAGCAGAGACCCAGTACTTC.

The rearrangement uses TRBV9 and TRBJ2-3, with D unclear. Germline V gives CDR1 SGDLS, CDR2 YYNGEE. The CDR3 sequence is 13 residues long. V was trimmed by 3 bases and J by 2 bases, leaving 7 bases between them. As DNA, the CDR3 is TGTGCCAGCAGCGCCGCTAACACAGATACGCAGTATTTT. This translates into CASSAANTDTQYF.

The rearrangement links TRBV15 to TRBJ2-7; 7 nucleotides agree with TRBD1. J lost 3 bases, V lost 0 bases, and 5 bases had no gene match. The CDR3 sequence is 15 residues long. Germline CDR1 LNHNV, CDR2 YYDKDF (reference sequence). The CDR3 reads CATSRDGQENYEQYF. Written as DNA, the CDR3 is TGTGCCACCAGCAGAGATGGACAGGAGAACTACGAGCAGTACTTC. The full variable domain, completed using reference TRBV15 and TRBJ2-7, is DAMVIQNPRYQVTQFGKPVTLSCSQTLNHNVMYWYQQKSSQAPKLLFHYYDKDFNNEADTPDNFQSRRPNTSFCFLDIRSPGLGDTAMYLCATSRDGQENYEQYFGPGTRLTVT.

In its sample, this clone was seen a few times. The chain links TRBV28 to TRBJ2-3; 7 positions match TRBD2. Trimming at V came to 8 bases and at J to 1 base, leaving 15 bases not matched to a gene. Germline assignment: CDR1 MDHEN and CDR2 SYDVKM. CDR3 length equals 17 residues. CDR3 amino acids: CASPPSGTNVGTDTQYF. In DNA form, the CDR3 reads TGTGCCAGCCCCCCCAGCGGGACTAATGTTGGCACAGATACGCAGTATTTT.

J is TRBJ2-1 and V is TRBV13; D could derive from TRBD1 or TRBD2 (5 bases each). The germline V gene has CDR1 PRHDT and CDR2 FYEKMQ (reference sequence). This CDR3 has 15 residues. V shed 3 bases and J shed 4 bases, with 13 bases lying between them. This CDR3 reads CASSFPGAGYNEQFF. As DNA, the CDR3 is TGTGCCAGCAGCTTCCCCGGGGCCGGGTACAATGAGCAGTTCTTC.

The rearrangement links TRBV6-5 to TRBJ1-5; D not resolved. Trimming shortened V by 6 bases and J by 4 bases, and 16 bases separated the two germline ends. Germline V CDR1 and CDR2: MNHEY, SVGAGI. There are 15 residues in the CDR3. The CDR3 DNA sequence: TGTGCCAGCAGCGCACTGACAAGAGGGAATCAGCCCCAGCATTTT. It encodes CASSALTRGNQPQHF.

The chain combines TRBV5-1 with TRBJ1-1; the D gene is possibly TRBD1 (5 bases). Germline CDR1 reads SGHRS; CDR2 reads YFSETQ. V lost 1 base to trimming and J lost 6 bases, with 13 bases between them. This CDR3 has 14 amino acids. The CDR3 is CASSLQMGRAEAFF. The DNA for the CDR3 is TGCGCCAGCAGCTTGCAGATGGGCAGGGCTGAAGCTTTCTTT.

The rearrangement uses TRBV27 and TRBJ1-1; TRBD1 aligns across 8 bases. In germline, CDR1 is MNHEY, CDR2 SMNVEV (reference sequence). The CDR3 runs 15 residues. The trim removed 5 bases at V and 3 bases at J, leaving 8 bases unmatched. CDR3 residues: CASSVNRGGDTEAFF. CDR3 nucleotides: TGTGCCAGCAGTGTCAACAGGGGGGGGGACACTGAAGCTTTCTTT.

This chain connects TRBV7-2 to TRBJ2-3; D unresolved. The CDR3 has 14 amino acids. Germline V CDR1 and CDR2: SGHTA, FQGNSA. Trimming cost V 5 bases and J 0 bases, with 9 bases left between them. CDR3 sequence: CASSLLKSTDTQYF. CDR3 sequence (DNA): TGTGCCAGCAGCCTTCTTAAAAGCACAGATACGCAGTATTTT.

This chain uses TRBV5-4 with TRBJ1-2; the D is unclear. The CDR3 is 15 residues long. Germline CDR1 is SGHNT and CDR2 is YYREEE (reference sequence). The V gene lost 0 bases and the J gene lost 5 bases, with 14 bases spanning the gap. The CDR3 nucleotides are TGTGCCAGCAGCTTGGTGGGCACGTGGGGTTATGGCTACACCTTC. Translated, it gives CASSLVGTWGYGYTF.

CDR3: CASSPQQGAKYEQYF. The CDR3 DNA sequence: TGTGCCAGCAGCCCCCAACAGGGGGCTAAGTACGAGCAGTACTTC. The gene calls are TRBV7-2 and TRBJ2-7, with 9 bases that match TRBD1. The CDR3 consists of 15 residues. Germline values: CDR1 SGHTA, CDR2 FQGNSA. After removal of 5 bases from V and 4 bases from J, the junction contained 9 bases not matched to a gene.

This clone was seen a single time. V is TRBV18 and J is TRBJ1-2; no clear D. This CDR3 is 12 amino acids long. CDR1 is KGHSH, CDR2 LQKENI, per germline. V dropped 2 bases and J dropped 9 bases, with 10 bases sitting between them. The CDR3 is CASSPEGRSYTF. CDR3 DNA sequence: TGTGCCAGCTCACCAGAGGGTAGGAGCTACACCTTC.

This clone was counted a few times. The same CDR3 is also encoded by other DNA sequences in this sample. The gene calls are TRBV5-6 and TRBJ1-5; TRBD1 might be the D (6 bases). This CDR3 has 14 amino acids. The V and J ends lost 0 bases and 4 bases respectively, with 8 bases between them. The V gene's germline CDR1 is SGHDT and CDR2 YYEEEE. The CDR3 nucleotides are TGTGCCAGCAGCTTGGGGACAGCTAATCAGCCCCAGCATTTT. Translation: CASSLGTANQPQHF. Variable domain in full (rest from reference TRBV5-6 and TRBJ1-5): DAGVTQSPTHLIKTRGQQVTLRCSPKSGHDTVSWYQQALGQGPQFIFQYYEEEERQRGNFPDRFSGHQFPNYSSELNVNALLLGDSALYLCASSLGTANQPQHFGDGTRLSIL.

This rearrangement joins TRBV5-8 to TRBJ2-2; 9 positions match TRBD1. CDR3 length: 16 residues. The V gene's germline CDR1 is SGHTS and CDR2 YDEGEE. The V segment lost 4 bases and the J segment 9 bases; nucleotides outside the gene matches: 13. The CDR3 is CASSAWTGEITRELFF. CDR3 bases: TGTGCCAGCAGCGCGTGGACAGGGGAGATAACCCGGGAGCTGTTTTTT.